This paragraph covers one TCR beta chain sequence. The antigen is undetermined. TCRdb re-called the 5' RACE reads through MiXCR, storing one row per CDR3 protein. The sample holds 350,000 to 450,000 distinct CDR3 sequences, around 20% seen once. The sample belongs to a study of T-cell memory formation after mild COVID-19. Background on the study: TCR clusters were largely donor specific.

V shed 4 bases and J 3 bases; nucleotides not matched to a gene: 6. The CDR3 runs to 15 residues. Germline V lookup: CDR1 SEHNR, CDR2 FQNEAQ (reference sequence). Overall study findings and caveats: Clones contracting day 15 to 85 were balanced CD4/CD8; later expanders leaned CD4+. Prior to infection, memory already included some responding clones, suggesting cross-reactive memory joined.

Sequencing was performed on PBMCs or a T cell subset sorted from them (not recorded which). The chain links TRBV7-9 to TRBJ2-1; 7 nucleotides match TRBD1. The origin of this receptor is an adult woman who had mild COVID-19 (a few samples of this study predate the infection). Cell type and time point are not known. CDR3 in amino acids: CASSSPWDSYNEQFF. CDR3 nucleotide sequence: TGTGCCAGCAGCTCCCCCTGGGACAGCTACAATGAGCAGTTCTTC. The variable domain in full, completed from reference TRBV7-9 and TRBJ2-1, reads DTGVSQNPRHKITKRGQNVTFRCDPISEHNRLYWYRQTLGQGPEFLTYFQNEAQLEKSRLLSDRFSAERPKGSFSTLEIQRTEQGDSAMYLCASSSPWDSYNEQFFGPGTRLTVL.